Described below is a single T cell receptor (beta chain) sequence and its context. The clone's antigen remains unknown. Spanning cysteine to phenylalanine, the CDR3 consists of 15 amino acids. No nucleotide data were recorded. Via the germline V gene (reference sequence), CDR1 is PRHDT and CDR2 FYEKMQ. The data were produced on a NextSeq 550. The Human TCR Profiling Kit (MiLaboratory) was used to make UMI-labeled 5' RACE TRB cDNA libraries. cDNA synthesis used the entire amount of extracted RNA, and PCR amplification then used the entire amount of cDNA produced. Libraries were prepared in parallel with an identical number of PCR cycles. In the paper's pipeline: With a minimum of two reads required per UMI, MIGEC and MiXCR pulled out about 49,000 +/- 11,000 unique UMI-labeled TRB cDNA molecules from each library. Each library averaged about 40,000 +/- 10,000 functional in-frame TRB CDR3 nucleotide clonotypes without stop codons. After downsampling to 5000 UMI-labeled TRB molecules per sample, diversity metrics such as normalized Shannon-Wiener and Chao1 were calculated in VDJtools. VDJtools was used to calculate clonotype-size-weighted physicochemical properties of the central five CDR3 residues, namely interaction energy, strength, volume and Kidera factor 4. With the reads reprocessed by TCRdb, a single entry stands for each CDR3 protein sequence and no DNA is reported. The V and J calls, along with clone size, are taken from TCRdb and not from the paper's own processing. The sample's table covers about 120,000 distinct CDR3 sequences. Approximately 0.36% of the sample is taken by the ten largest.

For each CD8+ T cell subset, flow sorting was done in triplicate, and roughly 320,000 cells per subset went directly into RLT lysis buffer. To exclude memory contaminants, naive CD8+ T cells were stringently defined as CD45RO-CCR7+CD27+CD95-. Standard density gradient centrifugation was used to isolate peripheral blood mononuclear cells from buffy coats. Naive CXCR3-negative and CXCR3-positive CD8+ T cells were flow-sorted on a FACSAria III. An RNeasy Mini Kit was used to extract total RNA from the sorted cells. The sample originates from a study of CXCR3-negative and CXCR3-positive naive CD8 T cells (dated by TCRdb to the late 2010s). General notes on the study: In total, around 140 million TRB reads were obtained, corresponding to roughly 1.5 +/- 0.3 million reads per library. Diversity and physicochemical repertoire analyses covered about a dozen donors pooled from two independent experiments. TRBV-TRBJ cluster analysis included naive subsets from 5 or 6 donors and memory cells from 3 donors. Summary of the overall study and its limitations: CXCR3 expression partially decreased after cryopreservation, so most assays used freshly isolated PBMCs. TRB CDR3s from CXCR3-positive naive cells showed higher hydrophobicity (lower Kidera factor 4), lower energy, and higher strength and volume indices than CXCR3-negative naive cells. Comparably high repertoire diversity was found in both naive subsets, whereas much lower repertoire diversity was found in memory CD8+ T cells. Within the same donor, TRBV-TRBJ usage looked similar between naive CXCR3-negative and CXCR3-positive cells, but memory cells had distinct patterns. Because surface CD5, which is linked to self-reactivity in mice, was comparable between the naive subsets, TCR interaction strength was also inferred from TRB CDR3 physicochemical properties.

The chain employs TRBV13 and TRBJ2-5; TCRdb proposes TRBD1, but this gene call is untestable without DNA. The sample comprised naive CXCR3+ CD8+ T cells from blood. What the cell subset or site label conveys for this sample: CD45RO-CCR7+CD27+CD95- naive CD8+ T cells expressing CXCR3 (TNR3+). The clonotype was recovered from a human donor in good health. Some clones in this sample may be carry-over from other donors' samples. CDR3 protein: CASSSGRSNQETQYF. Outside the CDR3, residues come from the reference TRBV13 and TRBJ2-5 proteins, so the full variable domain is: AAGVIQSPRHLIKEKRETATLKCYPIPRHDTVYWYQQGPGQDPQFLISFYEKMQSDKGSIPDRFSAQQFSDYHSELNMSSLELGDSALYFCASSSGRSNQETQYFGPGTRLLVL.